This T cell receptor beta chain is drawn from a study of blood T cell repertoires in COVID-19. Study summary: Spain, Italy and the United States supplied samples that represented acute and convalescent COVID-19. In each case, the material was cDNA or gDNA derived from T cells, B-cell-depleted T cells, or PBMCs.

Patients at the Seattle site were enrolled during active infection and followed longitudinally. Trimming left V 4 bases short and J 4 bases short, with 7 bases between. The CDR3 consists of 12 residues. Germline CDR1 is SGHAT and CDR2 is FQNNGV. Per the original data handling: Reference gene primer amplification gave nucleated cell count estimates. TCRdb's table, derived via immunoSEQ multiplex PCR, lists solely in-frame clones and lacks some. That table is the source of V, J and clone size, and D and trimming were worked out from the DNA. The top ten hold over 9% of the sample, which has about 160,000 clones, roughly 89% seen once.

This chain uses TRBV11-2 with TRBJ1-1; D gene unclear. Sequencing input: peripheral blood. The sequence was collected from a woman aged 70-85 years with COVID-19, enrolled during active disease. CDR3 nucleotides: TGTGCCAGCAGCTCAATTCCCACTGAAGCTTTCTTT. This codes for CASSSIPTEAFF.